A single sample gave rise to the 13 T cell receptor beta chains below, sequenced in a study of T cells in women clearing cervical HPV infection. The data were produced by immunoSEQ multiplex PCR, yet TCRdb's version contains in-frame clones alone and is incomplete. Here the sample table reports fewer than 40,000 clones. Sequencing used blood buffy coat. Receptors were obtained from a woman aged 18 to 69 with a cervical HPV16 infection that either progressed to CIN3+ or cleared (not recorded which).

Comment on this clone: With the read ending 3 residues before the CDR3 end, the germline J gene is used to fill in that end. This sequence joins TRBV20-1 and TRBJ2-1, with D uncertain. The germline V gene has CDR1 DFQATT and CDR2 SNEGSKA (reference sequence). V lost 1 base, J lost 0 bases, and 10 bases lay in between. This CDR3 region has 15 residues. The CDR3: CSARVTYGSYNEQFF. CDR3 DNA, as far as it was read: TGCAGTGCTAGAGTTACTTATGGCTCCTACAATGAG.

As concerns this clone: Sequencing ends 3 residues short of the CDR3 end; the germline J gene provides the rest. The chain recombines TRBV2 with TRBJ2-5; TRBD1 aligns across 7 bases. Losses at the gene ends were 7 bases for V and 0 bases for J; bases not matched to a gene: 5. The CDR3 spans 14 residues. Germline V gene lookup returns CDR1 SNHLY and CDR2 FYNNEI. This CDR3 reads CASTQQGYQETQYF. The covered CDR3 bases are TGTGCCAGCACTCAACAGGGGTACCAAGAGACC.

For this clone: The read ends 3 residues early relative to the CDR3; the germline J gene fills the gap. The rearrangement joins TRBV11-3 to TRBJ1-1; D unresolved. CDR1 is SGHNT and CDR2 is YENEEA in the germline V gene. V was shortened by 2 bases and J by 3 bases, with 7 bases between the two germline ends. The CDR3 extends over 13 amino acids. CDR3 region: CASSLFGDTEAFF. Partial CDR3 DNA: TGTGCCAGCAGCTTATTCGGGGACACTGAA. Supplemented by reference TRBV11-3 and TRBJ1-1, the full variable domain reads EAGVVQSPRYKIIEKKQPVAFWCNPISGHNTLYWYLQNLGQGPELLIRYENEEAVDDSQLPKDRFSAERLKGVDSTLKIQPAELGDSAVYLCASSLFGDTEAFFGQGTRLTVV.

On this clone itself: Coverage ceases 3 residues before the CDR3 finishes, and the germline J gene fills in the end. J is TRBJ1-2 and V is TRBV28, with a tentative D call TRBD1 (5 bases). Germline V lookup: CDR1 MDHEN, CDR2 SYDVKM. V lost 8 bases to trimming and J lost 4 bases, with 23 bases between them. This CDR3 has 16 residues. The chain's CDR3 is CASGAPRAGRIYGYTF. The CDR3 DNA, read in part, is TGTGCCAGCGGGGCTCCGAGGGCAGGGCGGATCTATGGC.

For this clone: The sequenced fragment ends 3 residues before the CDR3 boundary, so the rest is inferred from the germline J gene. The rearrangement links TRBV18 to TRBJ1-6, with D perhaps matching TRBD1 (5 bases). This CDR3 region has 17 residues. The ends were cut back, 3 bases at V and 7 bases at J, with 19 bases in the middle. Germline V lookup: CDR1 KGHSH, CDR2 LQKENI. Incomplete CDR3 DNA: TGTGCCAGCTCACCCAAGACTGGCGGGACTTCAAATTCACCC. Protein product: CASSPKTGGTSNSP. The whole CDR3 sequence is CASSPKTGGTSNSPLHF.

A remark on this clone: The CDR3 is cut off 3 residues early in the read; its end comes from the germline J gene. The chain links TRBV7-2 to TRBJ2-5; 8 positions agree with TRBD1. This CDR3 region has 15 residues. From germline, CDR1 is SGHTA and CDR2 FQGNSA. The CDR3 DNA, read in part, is TGTGCCAGCAGCCCCAGGGGGCAAGTCACAGATACC. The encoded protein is CASSPRGQVTDT. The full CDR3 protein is CASSPRGQVTDTQYF.

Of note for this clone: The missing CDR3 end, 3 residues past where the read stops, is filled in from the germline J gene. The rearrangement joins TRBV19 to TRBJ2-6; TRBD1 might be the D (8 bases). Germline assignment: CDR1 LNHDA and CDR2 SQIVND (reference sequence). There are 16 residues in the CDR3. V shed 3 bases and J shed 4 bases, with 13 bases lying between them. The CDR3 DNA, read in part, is TGTGCCAGTAGTATTACAGGGGGGGGAGGGGCCAACGTC. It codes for CASSITGGGGANV. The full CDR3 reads CASSITGGGGANVLTF.

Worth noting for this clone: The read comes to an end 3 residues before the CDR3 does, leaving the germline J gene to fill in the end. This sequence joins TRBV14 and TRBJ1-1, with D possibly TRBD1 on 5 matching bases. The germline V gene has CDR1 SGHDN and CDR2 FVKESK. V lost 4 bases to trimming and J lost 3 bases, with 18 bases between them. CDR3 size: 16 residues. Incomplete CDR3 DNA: TGTGCCAGCAGCCTAAGGGGAGGGGCAATGGACACTGAA. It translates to CASSLRGGAMDTE. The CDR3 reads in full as CASSLRGGAMDTEAFF.

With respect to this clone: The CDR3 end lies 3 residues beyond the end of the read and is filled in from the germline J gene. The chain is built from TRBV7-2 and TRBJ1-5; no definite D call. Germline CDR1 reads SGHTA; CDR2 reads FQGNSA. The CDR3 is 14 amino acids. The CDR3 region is CASSFRISGSPQHF. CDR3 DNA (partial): TGTGCCAGCAGCTTTAGGATTAGCGGGAGTCCC. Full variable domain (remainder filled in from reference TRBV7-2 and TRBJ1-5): GAGVSQSPSNKVTEKGKDVELRCDPISGHTALYWYRQSLGQGLEFLIYFQGNSAPDKSGLPSDRFSAERTGGSVSTLTIQRTQQEDSAVYLCASSFRISGSPQHFGDGTRLSIL.

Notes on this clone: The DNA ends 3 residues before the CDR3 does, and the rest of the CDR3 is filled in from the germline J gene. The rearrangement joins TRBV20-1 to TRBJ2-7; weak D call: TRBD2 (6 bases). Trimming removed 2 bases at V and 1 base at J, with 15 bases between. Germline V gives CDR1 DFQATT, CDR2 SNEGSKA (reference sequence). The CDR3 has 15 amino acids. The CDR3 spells CSARSTAAGSYEQYF. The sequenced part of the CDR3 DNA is TGCAGTGCTAGAAGCACGGCGGCGGGGTCCTACGAG.

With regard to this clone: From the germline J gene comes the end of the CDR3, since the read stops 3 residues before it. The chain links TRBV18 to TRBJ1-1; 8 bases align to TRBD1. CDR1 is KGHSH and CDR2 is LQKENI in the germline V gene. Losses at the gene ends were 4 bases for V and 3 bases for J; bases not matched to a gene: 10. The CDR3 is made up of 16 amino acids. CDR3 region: CASSLRTGWIDTEAFF. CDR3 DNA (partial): TGTGCCAGCTCACTCAGGACAGGGTGGATCGACACTGAA.

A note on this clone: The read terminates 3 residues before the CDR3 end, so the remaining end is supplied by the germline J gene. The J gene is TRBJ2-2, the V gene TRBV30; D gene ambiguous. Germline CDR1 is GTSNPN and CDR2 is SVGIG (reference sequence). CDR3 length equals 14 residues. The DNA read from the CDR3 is TGTGCCTGGAGTTCAGGCAGTCCGAATTCACCG. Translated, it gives CAWSSGSPNSP. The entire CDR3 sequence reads CAWSSGSPNSPLFF. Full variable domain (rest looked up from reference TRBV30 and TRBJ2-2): SQTIHQWPATLVQPVGSPLSLECTVEGTSNPNLYWYRQAAGRGLQLLFYSVGIGQISSEVPQNLSASRPQDRQFILSSKKLLLSDSGFYLCAWSSGSPNSPLFFGEGSRLTVL.

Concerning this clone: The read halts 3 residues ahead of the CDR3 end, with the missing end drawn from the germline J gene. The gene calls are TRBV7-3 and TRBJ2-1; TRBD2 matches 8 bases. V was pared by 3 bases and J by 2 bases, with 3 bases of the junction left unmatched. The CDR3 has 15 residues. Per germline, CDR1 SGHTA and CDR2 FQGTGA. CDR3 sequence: CASSFSGGAYNEQFF. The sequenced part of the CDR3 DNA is TGTGCCAGCAGCTTCAGCGGGGGAGCCTACAATGAG.